This is a list of T cell receptor beta chains from one sample in a study of blood T cell repertoires in COVID-19. TCRdb's table, derived via immunoSEQ multiplex PCR, lists solely in-frame clones and lacks some. The sample lists approximately 300,000 clones, almost 90% occurring once. Sequences were obtained from PBMCs or T cells enriched from blood (not recorded which). The origin of the receptors is a woman aged 18-35 years with acute COVID-19. Both conserved end residues are part of each CDR3. A D gene is named only where the DNA matches it firmly. A clone size is listed for some rows: how often the clone was seen (once, few, many), or a class if it is expanded.

size	V	D	J	CDR3	DNA
NA	TRBV7-2	TRBD2	TRBJ2-7	CASSLGASGSYEQYF	TGTGCCAGCAGCTTAGGAGCTAGCGGGAGCTACGAGCAGTACTTC
NA	TRBV5-1	NA	TRBJ1-1	CASSFGSTEAFF	TGCGCCAGCAGCTTTGGGAGCACTGAAGCTTTCTTT
NA	TRBV6-1	NA	TRBJ2-4	CASSEIGGNIQYF	TGTGCCAGCAGTGAGATTGGGGGGAACATTCAGTACTTC
NA	TRBV19	TRBD2	TRBJ2-1	CASSMAGLAGEEAFF	TGTGCCAGTAGTATGGCGGGACTAGCGGGAGAGGAGGCGTTCTTC
NA	TRBV3-1/TRBV3-2	NA	TRBJ1-3	CASSINTGSSGNTIYF	TGTGCCAGCAGTATTAACACAGGGAGCTCTGGAAACACCATATATTTT
NA	TRBV28	TRBD1	TRBJ1-2	CASSSPRHGTALNYGYTF	TGTGCCAGCAGTTCGCCCCGGCACGGGACAGCTTTGAACTATGGCTACACCTTC
NA	TRBV2	TRBD2	TRBJ2-3	CASSSGRITDTQYF	TGTGCCAGCTCTAGCGGGAGGATCACAGATACGCAGTATTTT
once	TRBV19	NA	TRBJ2-2	CASSIEYTGELFF	TGTGCCAGTAGTATCGAGTACACCGGGGAGCTGTTTTTT
once	TRBV4-2	TRBD2	TRBJ2-7	CASSQGMREAPREQYF	TGTGCCAGCAGCCAAGGAATGCGGGAGGCCCCCCGCGAGCAGTACTTC
NA	TRBV28	NA	TRBJ2-1	CASSLTRDYNEQFF	TGTGCCAGCAGCCTAACTCGGGACTACAATGAGCAGTTCTTC
NA	TRBV24-1	TRBD1	TRBJ1-5	CATSETGDEDQPQHF	TGTGCCACCAGTGAGACAGGGGATGAGGATCAGCCCCAGCATTTT
NA	TRBV3-1/TRBV3-2	TRBD2	TRBJ2-1	CASSPAGPSYNEQFF	TGTGCCAGCAGCCCAGCGGGACCGTCCTACAATGAGCAGTTCTTC
NA	TRBV20-1	TRBD2	TRBJ2-1	CIAGGFSQFF	TGCATAGCGGGAGGTTTTTCGCAGTTCTTC
NA	TRBV9	NA	TRBJ2-2	CASGYRGITGELFF	TGTGCCAGCGGTTATAGGGGCATCACCGGGGAGCTGTTTTTT
once	TRBV24-1	TRBD2	TRBJ2-7	CATSDSPSTGTSFPYEQYF	TGTGCCACCAGTGATAGCCCCTCTACCGGGACTAGCTTTCCCTACGAGCAGTACTTC
few	TRBV25-1	TRBD1	TRBJ2-7	CASSNPGGYEQYF	TGTGCCAGCAGTAATCCAGGGGGCTACGAGCAGTACTTC
NA	TRBV6-5	NA	TRBJ2-1	CASRSRREDEQFF	TGTGCCAGCAGATCGCGAAGAGAGGATGAGCAGTTCTTC
NA	TRBV5-1	TRBD1	TRBJ1-2	CASSIGTGDGYTF	TGCGCCAGCAGCATAGGGACAGGGGATGGCTACACCTTC
NA	TRBV29-1	TRBD1	TRBJ2-7	CSVAQGQTHEQYF	TGCAGCGTTGCCCAGGGACAGACCCACGAGCAGTACTTC
NA	TRBV2	TRBD1	TRBJ1-2	CASSGGQGRYGYTF	TGTGCCAGCAGTGGAGGACAGGGACGTTATGGCTACACCTTC
once	TRBV5-1	TRBD2	TRBJ2-7	CASSISGRTSYEQYF	TGCGCCAGCAGCATTAGCGGGAGAACGTCCTACGAGCAGTACTTC
NA	TRBV28	NA	TRBJ2-7	CASSLGGGGHEQYF	TGTGCCAGCAGTTTAGGAGGGGGCGGCCACGAGCAGTACTTC
NA	TRBV24-1	TRBD1	TRBJ2-2	CATSGQGSTGELFF	TGTGCCACTTCTGGACAGGGGTCCACCGGGGAGCTGTTTTTT
NA	TRBV19	NA	TRBJ1-4	CASSSSRKATNEKLFF	TGTGCCAGTAGTTCATCTAGGAAGGCAACTAATGAAAAACTGTTTTTT
NA	TRBV27	TRBD1	TRBJ2-5	CASRTVGTGGTKGARETQYF	TGTGCCAGCAGGACGGTCGGGACAGGGGGCACTAAGGGGGCACGAGAGACCCAGTACTTC
NA	TRBV6-2/TRBV6-3	NA	TRBJ1-5	CASSSGGTAVPQHF	TGTGCCAGCAGTTCCGGGGGGACCGCCGTTCCCCAGCATTTT
NA	TRBV5-1	TRBD2	TRBJ2-1	CASAVLALTSGSWNEQFF	TGCGCCAGCGCCGTACTTGCCTTGACTAGCGGGAGTTGGAATGAGCAGTTCTTC
NA	TRBV6-1	NA	TRBJ2-1	CASSEAWGIIGNEQFF	TGTGCCAGCAGTGAAGCATGGGGCATTATTGGCAATGAGCAGTTCTTC
NA	TRBV6-5	TRBD2	TRBJ2-7	CASKREVYNYEQYF	TGTGCCAGCAAGCGGGAGGTCTACAACTACGAGCAGTACTTC
NA	TRBV7-3	NA	TRBJ2-2	CASSLFTLGQANTGELFF	TGTGCCAGCAGCTTATTTACGCTAGGACAAGCGAACACCGGGGAGCTGTTTTTT
NA	TRBV7-6	NA	TRBJ2-7	CASSQTETYEQYF	TGTGCCAGCAGCCAGACAGAAACCTACGAGCAGTACTTC
NA	TRBV5-1	NA	TRBJ2-1	CASSLIQRRYNEQFF	TGCGCCAGCAGCTTGATCCAGCGTAGGTACAATGAGCAGTTCTTC
NA	TRBV27	TRBD2	TRBJ2-4	CASSLSRLAGRKNIQYF	TGTGCCAGCAGTTTATCAAGACTAGCGGGGCGAAAAAACATTCAGTACTTC
NA	TRBV5-6	NA	TRBJ1-1	CASSSYERRTEAFF	TGTGCCAGCAGCTCCTACGAAAGGCGGACTGAAGCTTTCTTT
NA	TRBV6-5	TRBD2	TRBJ2-1	CASSSQREVNEQFF	TGTGCCAGCAGTTCCCAGCGGGAGGTCAATGAGCAGTTCTTC
NA	TRBV11-3	TRBD1	TRBJ1-1	CASNDRGLVNTEAFF	TGTGCCAGCAACGACAGGGGGCTGGTGAACACTGAAGCTTTCTTT
NA	TRBV10-3	NA	TRBJ1-3	CAIRAGGNTIYF	TGTGCCATCAGAGCCGGTGGAAACACCATATATTTT